This is a list of T cell receptor beta chains from one sample in a study of T cell responses to AZD1222 COVID-19 vaccine. The data were produced by immunoSEQ multiplex PCR, yet TCRdb's version contains in-frame clones alone and is incomplete. This sample carries about 110,000 clones, roughly 84% of them seen once, and the ten largest clones take 2.5% to 4%. Sequenced here: peripheral blood, sampled on day 0 of AZD1222 vaccination. These receptors were collected from an adult in good health. Each CDR3 is given with its conserved first and last residue. D genes are given only for firm matches. Some rows mark clone size as missing; the rest say once, few, many or name a class of expanded clone.

abundance	d_gene	v_gene	j_gene	CDR3aa	CDR3nt
-	-	TRBV3-1/TRBV3-2	TRBJ1-1	CASSQRERANTEAFF	TGTGCCAGCAGCCAACGGGAAAGGGCAAACACTGAAGCTTTCTTT
-	-	TRBV21-1	TRBJ2-5	CASIQPGQGVEETQYF	TGTGCCAGCATCCAACCGGGACAGGGGGTAGAAGAGACCCAGTACTTC
-	-	TRBV28	TRBJ1-2	CASSLLAHGDYGYTF	TGTGCCAGCAGTTTATTAGCTCATGGGGACTATGGCTACACCTTC
once	-	TRBV7-9	TRBJ2-3	CASSLAEVNTDTQYF	TGTGCCAGCAGCTTAGCCGAGGTAAACACAGATACGCAGTATTTT
-	-	TRBV5-1	TRBJ1-2	CASSLAGTGYTF	TGCGCCAGCAGCTTAGCGGGTACTGGCTACACCTTC
-	-	TRBV7-9	TRBJ2-5	CASSLGQGQETQYF	TGTGCCAGCAGCTTAGGGCAGGGGCAAGAGACCCAGTACTTC
-	-	TRBV6-2/TRBV6-3	TRBJ1-1	CASSYSSWQMGTEAFF	TGTGCCAGCAGTTACTCATCGTGGCAAATGGGCACTGAAGCTTTCTTT
-	-	TRBV5-1	TRBJ2-1	CASSVLKGPSYNEQFF	TGCGCCAGCAGCGTACTGAAGGGTCCCTCCTACAATGAGCAGTTCTTC
-	TRBD2	TRBV6-5	TRBJ2-1	CASSGRTSGSNEQFF	TGTGCCAGCAGCGGACGGACTAGCGGGTCTAATGAGCAGTTCTTC
-	TRBD1	TRBV5-4	TRBJ1-4	CASSLGTVEKLFF	TGTGCCAGCAGCTTAGGGACAGTTGAAAAACTGTTTTTT
few	TRBD2	TRBV6-2/TRBV6-3	TRBJ2-7	CASSYGLIQTSGQASYEQYF	TGTGCCAGCAGTTACGGCCTAATCCAAACTAGCGGTCAAGCCTCCTACGAGCAGTACTTC
-	-	TRBV6-5	TRBJ1-1	CASSPDRPTEAFF	TGTGCCAGCAGCCCGGACAGACCCACTGAAGCTTTCTTT
-	-	TRBV6-2/TRBV6-3	TRBJ2-3	CASSHGPRTDADTQYF	TGTGCCAGCAGTCACGGGCCAAGGACAGATGCAGATACGCAGTATTTT
-	TRBD1	TRBV5-1	TRBJ1-5	CASAEGAVADQPQHF	TGCGCCAGCGCCGAGGGGGCAGTTGCCGATCAGCCCCAGCATTTT
-	-	TRBV6-5	TRBJ1-5	CASSQQVGSNQPQHF	TGTGCCAGCAGTCAACAGGTTGGGAGCAATCAGCCCCAGCATTTT
once	-	TRBV14	TRBJ1-2	CASSQAESLIPFGGYTF	TGTGCCAGCAGCCAAGCGGAATCCTTAATCCCCTTTGGTGGCTACACCTTC
-	-	TRBV19	TRBJ2-7	CASSWGQEGHYEQYF	TGTGCCAGTAGTTGGGGGCAGGAGGGACACTACGAGCAGTACTTC
-	TRBD2	TRBV4-2	TRBJ2-7	CASSPGLAGVTSYEMQYF	TGTGCCAGCAGCCCCGGACTAGCGGGGGTTACCTCCTACGAGATGCAGTACTTC
-	TRBD2	TRBV7-9	TRBJ2-1	CASGAGGPKFF	TGTGCCAGCGGAGCGGGGGGGCCTAAGTTCTTC
-	TRBD2	TRBV28	TRBJ2-3	CASRTTTYGTSGTDTQYF	TGTGCCAGCAGAACGACCACTTACGGGACTAGCGGCACAGATACGCAGTATTTT
-	TRBD1	TRBV3-1/TRBV3-2	TRBJ1-2	CASSQGTGGDYGYTF	TGTGCCAGCAGCCAAGGTACAGGGGGCGACTATGGCTACACCTTC
once	TRBD1	TRBV5-6	TRBJ2-7	CASRTTGGVIYEQYF	TGTGCCAGCAGAACTACAGGGGGAGTTATCTACGAGCAGTACTTC
-	TRBD2	TRBV19	TRBJ2-7	CASSYGLAGSYEQYF	TGTGCCAGTAGTTACGGACTAGCGGGGTCCTACGAGCAGTACTTC
-	-	TRBV3-1/TRBV3-2	TRBJ1-4	CASSQVYGSRATNEKLFF	TGTGCCAGCAGCCAAGTATACGGGTCTCGGGCAACTAATGAAAAACTGTTTTTT
few	TRBD1	TRBV6-5	TRBJ1-1	CASRNTGGYSEAFF	TGTGCCAGCAGAAACACAGGGGGCTACTCTGAAGCTTTCTTT
-	-	TRBV24-1	TRBJ2-2	CATSAGRQAGELFF	TGTGCCACCAGTGCGGGCCGGCAGGCCGGGGAGCTGTTTTTT
-	-	TRBV7-2	TRBJ1-3	CASNKDTGKGNTIYF	TGTGCCAGCAATAAAGATACAGGGAAGGGAAACACCATATATTTT
-	-	TRBV19	TRBJ2-1	CASSIDGGGPQLLNEQFF	TGTGCCAGTAGTATAGATGGAGGAGGCCCCCAGCTACTCAATGAGCAGTTCTTC
-	-	TRBV5-1	TRBJ2-7	CASSLGTATYEQYF	TGCGCCAGCAGCCTAGGGACGGCGACCTACGAGCAGTACTTC
-	-	TRBV6-1	TRBJ1-3	CASSEEPLGSYSGNTIYF	TGTGCCAGCAGTGAAGAGCCATTAGGTTCTTACTCTGGAAACACCATATATTTT
-	-	TRBV4-1	TRBJ1-6	CASSQEEIRPSSYNSPLHF	TGCGCCAGCAGCCAAGAGGAGATACGTCCGAGCTCCTATAATTCACCCCTCCACTTT